The 5 T cell receptor beta chains below were found in one sample sequenced in a study of regulatory T cells in long-lasting Graves disease. CDR3 regions were amplified by Arm-PCR using iRepertoire HTBI primers to build TCR beta libraries. TCRdb itself ran the multiplex PCR reads through MiXCR, one entry per CDR3 protein. The sample records around 400,000 distinct CDR3 sequences, approximately 15% being singletons. As to time point: newly diagnosed GD, antithyroid drugs for less than 3 months. From RNA extracted from PBMCs, the TCR library was made. This same sample was also part of a study on T cells in Graves' hyperthyroidism and ophthalmopathy.

The input for sequencing was peripheral blood mononuclear cells (PBMCs), taken at new diagnosis, from a patient treated with antithyroid drugs. The receptors stem from a woman between 40 and 50 years old with Graves disease.

This clonotype turned up a few times. The rearrangement links TRBV9 to TRBJ2-2; D unresolved. CDR3 length: 14 amino acids. Germline V gives CDR1 SGDLS, CDR2 YYNGEE. Trimming pared 3 bases from V and 4 bases from J, leaving 10 bases between. CDR3 protein: CASSDERSTGELFF. CDR3 in DNA: TGTGCCAGCAGCGACGAACGAAGCACCGGGGAGCTGTTTTTT.

In this sample, this clonotype turned up a few times. This chain joins TRBV7-9 and TRBJ1-6; D is unresolved. The CDR3 totals 14 residues. Germline CDR1 reads SEHNR; CDR2 reads FQNEAQ (reference sequence). Trimming removed 2 bases from V and 5 bases from J, with 7 bases in between. The CDR3: CASSLNTDNSPLHF. CDR3 DNA sequence: TGTGCCAGCAGCTTAAACACCGATAATTCACCCCTCCACTTT. Variable domain in full (rest from reference TRBV7-9 and TRBJ1-6): DTGVSQNPRHKITKRGQNVTFRCDPISEHNRLYWYRQTLGQGPEFLTYFQNEAQLEKSRLLSDRFSAERPKGSFSTLEIQRTEQGDSAMYLCASSLNTDNSPLHFGNGTRLTVT.

The chain carries TRBV29-1 and TRBJ2-1; 9 bases fit TRBD1. Trimming took 7 bases from V and 10 from J; bases not matched to a gene: 14. Germline CDR1 is SQVTM and CDR2 is ANQGSEA. The CDR3 loop spans 14 amino acids. The CDR3 sequence is CSAEVGTGFLEQFF. CDR3 nucleotides: TGCAGCGCTGAGGTCGGGACAGGGTTTTTGGAGCAGTTCTTC.

This clonotype has a count of ten or more. V is TRBV10-3 and J is TRBJ1-4; tentative D call: TRBD1 (6 bases). The germline V gene encodes CDR1 ENHRY and CDR2 SYGVKD. The CDR3 consists of 13 residues. Trimming took off 10 bases at V and 7 bases at J, with 16 bases between the two ends. The CDR3 nucleotides are TGTGCCACTAGAACACTGACAGGTGAAAAACTGTTTTTT. Its protein is CATRTLTGEKLFF.

In its sample, this clonotype was seen many times. The rearrangement links TRBV6-2 or TRBV6-3 to TRBJ2-7, with D possibly being TRBD1 (6 bases). CDR3 length: 14 residues. CDR1 and CDR2 (germline): MNHEY, SVGEGT. Trimming stripped 6 bases from V and 3 bases from J, with 15 bases between. CDR3 nucleotide sequence: TGTGCCAGCAGCTCTCGGGACACCTACTACGAGCAGTACTTC. Translating it yields CASSSRDTYYEQYF.